This T cell receptor (beta chain) was found in a study of blood T cell repertoires in COVID-19 (dated by TCRdb to the early 2020s). For context, the study as a whole: The collaborator samples originated in the United States, Italy and Spain and spanned the acute and convalescent phases of COVID-19. The material from the prospective study consisted of cDNA or gDNA derived from T cells, B-cell-depleted T cells, or PBMCs. Deeply sampled blood TCRbeta repertoires from subjects exposed to, actively infected with, or recovered from COVID-19 were included in the dataset. The repertoires were released in a freely available public database meant as a resource for research on the immune response to SARS-CoV-2. The samples were drawn from the first 160 participants of the ongoing ImmuneRACE study and from 950 to 1,500 subjects provided by 6 global collaborators. Sample metadata almost always included a de-identified subject ID, COVID-19 status, age in years and sex. Where available, HLA class I and class II types were taken from metadata supplied by the sample provider and were not determined by assay-based typing. Broad study findings and their caveats: The amount of clinical and demographic metadata varied by source and participant and was provided uncurated.

TCRbeta CDR3 regions were amplified from genomic DNA using the immunoSEQ Assay, a bias-controlled multiplex PCR. In the source study's methods: Within the assay, amplification of reference gene primers was used to estimate how many nucleated cells each sample contained. To quantify the absolute abundance of each unique TCRbeta CDR3 rearrangement, sequence reads were collapsed and filtered. For each sample, productive Simpson clonality was calculated as the square root of Simpson's diversity index over productive rearrangements. The table comes from immuneACCESS by way of TCRdb, which keeps in-frame sequences with V and J called. Part of the clones is missing from these tables; in studies checked, under half for an unresolved V gene and the rest for unknown reasons. That table furnishes V, J and clone size, whereas the DNA furnished D and trimming. This sample holds some 200,000 clones; about 91% were observed only once. The ten largest clones take up roughly 1.2% of the sample.

About this clone itself: This receptor's antigen is unknown. No base quality values were provided; no much bigger clone lies one nucleotide off.

V loses 3 bases at its end and J loses 4 bases; junction bases beyond the gene matches: 8. The germline V gene provides CDR1 SGDLS and CDR2 YYNGEE. Taken from cysteine to phenylalanine, the CDR3 has 16 residues. Only the CDR3 portion is preserved as DNA: 48 bases, with reading frame beginning at the first base. Collaborating institutions collected whole blood in K2EDTA tubes following their own protocols. For TCRbeta analysis, collaborator samples were shipped as frozen whole blood, as isolated PBMCs, or as DNA extracted from either sample type. The sample was peripheral blood. This sequence originates from a man aged 30 to 39 with acute or convalescent COVID-19. Recombination connected TRBV9 to TRBJ2-7, with 12 junctional bases fitting TRBD2. The CDR3 here reads CASSETRLAGVYEQYF. The sequence in DNA is TGTGCCAGCAGCGAAACTAGACTAGCGGGAGTATACGAGCAGTACTTC.